Presented here are 2 T cell receptor beta chains from one specimen sequenced in a study of blood T cell repertoires in COVID-19. Using immunoSEQ multiplex PCR, the repertoire was profiled, and TCRdb retains in-frame clones only, with some absent. Altogether 300,000 to 400,000 clones are present, around 88% being singletons, with the ten largest covering 1.5% to 2%. Input material: peripheral blood. The receptors were gathered from a woman aged 25 to 39 with COVID-19, enrolled during active disease.

The rearrangement uses TRBV3-1 (or the pseudogene TRBV3-2) and TRBJ2-6; TRBD2 might be the D (5 bases). The CDR3 is 16 residues long. V was pared by 6 bases and J by 0 bases, with 12 bases between. Germline assignment: CDR1 LGHDT and CDR2 YNNKEL (reference sequence). CDR3 DNA: TGTGCCAGCAGGACGACTGGGAGCTCTGGGGCCAACGTCCTGACTTTC. This gives the protein CASRTTGSSGANVLTF.

V and J are TRBV6-6 and TRBJ2-5, with unresolved D. The germline V and J ends were trimmed by 6 bases and 2 bases, with 16 bases remaining between them. There are 15 residues in the CDR3. Germline loops: CDR1 MNHNY, CDR2 SVGAGI (reference sequence). The CDR3 DNA sequence: TGTGCCAGCAGAAACCTATCGGCGGTTCAAGAGACCCAGTACTTC. Protein sequence: CASRNLSAVQETQYF.